This entry describes one TCR beta chain. Its specificity is not known. This clone may be a read error of a much larger clone one base away. Germline V gene lookup returns CDR1 SQVTM and CDR2 ANQGSEA. The CDR3 covers 14 residues. V lost 4 bases and J lost 4, with 16 bases in between. Unique molecular identifiers featured in each of the TCR beta cDNA libraries. Starting from approximately 1 to 10 million T cells, the study yielded about half a million cDNA molecules. TCRdb processed the PCR reads anew with MiXCR; each CDR3 protein has one entry. The profile shows approximately 180,000 distinct CDR3 sequences, about 32% of them singletons. The sample belongs to a study of post-analysis software for immune sequencing data. Study-level findings and limits: The five TRBV segments detected at higher frequency in patients than in controls included TRBV5-6, TRBV5-1 and TRBV20-1. There was significantly lower normalized Chao1 diversity in multiple sclerosis patients than in controls. When the samples were clustered directly with F measure, those that had been prepared in the same batch showed strong co-clustering.

This TCR derives from a girl aged 5-17 years with multiple sclerosis. What was sequenced was blood. V is TRBV29-1 and J is TRBJ1-2; D is possibly TRBD1 (6 bases). The CDR3 is CSVGYREESYGYTF. CDR3 nucleotides: TGCAGCGTTGGATACAGGGAAGAGAGCTATGGCTACACCTTC.